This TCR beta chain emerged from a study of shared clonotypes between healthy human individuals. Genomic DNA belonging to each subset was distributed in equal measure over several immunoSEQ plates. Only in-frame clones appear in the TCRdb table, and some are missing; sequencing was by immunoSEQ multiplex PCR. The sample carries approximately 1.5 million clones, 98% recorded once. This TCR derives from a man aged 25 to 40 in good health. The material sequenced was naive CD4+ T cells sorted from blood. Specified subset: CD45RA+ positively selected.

CDR3 sequence: CASSGRSPQETQYF. The CDR3 DNA reads TGCGCCAGCAGTGGGCGGAGCCCTCAAGAGACCCAGTACTTC. The chain employs TRBV5-1 and TRBJ2-5; the D is unclear. Germline V gene sequence: CDR1 SGHRS, CDR2 YFSETQ. Trimming cost V 5 bases and J 2 bases, with 13 bases left between them. The CDR3 is 14 residues long. Full variable domain (remainder filled in from reference TRBV5-1 and TRBJ2-5): KAGVTQTPRYLIKTRGQQVTLSCSPISGHRSVSWYQQTPGQGLQFLFEYFSETQRNKGNFPGRFSGRQFSNSRSEMNVSTLELGDSALYLCASSGRSPQETQYFGPGTRLLVL.